This TCR beta chain appears in the sequencing data of a study of cytomegalovirus exposure and HLA in healthy donors. Both 60 Vbeta primers and 13 Jbeta primers went into the PCR. The method was immunoSEQ multiplex PCR; TCRdb's version includes in-frame clones alone and lacks a portion of them. The data contain about 180,000 clones, roughly 79% of them singletons. General study results and limits: TCR beta V segments were, for the most part, productive about 87% or about 30% of the time in an earlier analysis. In most subjects, TCR beta sequences reportedly gave accurate predictions of HLA-A and HLA-B alleles.

CDR1 SGDLS and CDR2 YYNGEE come from the germline V gene. Trimming left V 0 bases short and J 6 bases short, with 12 bases between. This CDR3 has 14 amino acids. On this clone itself: What it binds is not known.

The material sequenced was PBMCs. The sequence was collected from a woman in her 50s in good health and CMV-seropositive. The V and J genes are TRBV9 and TRBJ1-1; D may be TRBD1 (5 bases). The CDR3 DNA reads as TGTGCCAGCAGCGTAGTCCGGGGGGGGGCTGAAGCTTTCTTT. Translated, it gives CASSVVRGGAEAFF.